A single sample gave rise to the 30 T cell receptor beta chains below, sequenced in a study of CD8 T cells in Susac syndrome (dated by TCRdb to the late 2010s). Libraries were constructed by the immunoSEQ multiplex PCR assay. RNA was extracted using the RNeasy kit, and about 0.45 to 1 ug of the RNA was reverse transcribed with random hexamers. TCRdb passed the public sequencing reads through fastp at Q25 and MiXCR, retaining productive beta sequences. Identical CDR3 protein sequences are pooled into one entry, listed with their most common genes and DNA. For this sample the table gives 250,000 to 350,000 distinct CDR3 sequences, of which about 91% were detected only once. The ten most abundant clones make up approximately 0.065% of the sample. Sequences were obtained from CD4+ T cells from PBMCs. The receptor set was obtained from a human donor with multiple sclerosis.

This chain links TRBV13 with TRBJ2-1, with TRBD1 matching over 8 bases. With 2 bases clipped from V and 2 bases from J, the junction kept 2 bases outside the gene matches. Looked up from germline, CDR1 is PRHDT and CDR2 is FYEKMQ (reference sequence). The CDR3 sequence is 15 residues long. CDR3 sequence (DNA): TGTGCCAGCAGCTTAAGACAGGGGACCTACAATGAGCAGTTCTTC. Amino acids: CASSLRQGTYNEQFF.

The CDR3 reads CSARLYSLYNEQFF. The DNA of the CDR3 is TGCAGTGCTAGGTTGTACTCCCTATACAATGAGCAGTTCTTC. The gene calls are TRBV20-1 and TRBJ2-1; the D is unclear. V was shortened by 3 bases and J by 4 bases, with 13 bases between the two germline ends. The CDR3 is 14 amino acids. Germline V gene data show CDR1 as DFQATT and CDR2 as SNEGSKA (reference sequence).

The CDR3 nucleotides are TGTGCCAGCAGCGTAACGGATAGCAATCAGCCCCAGCATTTT. Translating it yields CASSVTDSNQPQHF. The chain recombines TRBV9 with TRBJ1-5; D gene ambiguous. The CDR3 consists of 14 residues. CDR1 and CDR2 (germline): SGDLS, YYNGEE. V dropped 1 base and J dropped 0 bases, with 5 bases sitting between them.

The chain couples TRBV20-1 to TRBJ2-7; 8 positions agree with TRBD2. V lost 3 bases, J lost 0 bases, and 4 bases stayed unmatched. The CDR3 totals 14 residues. CDR1 DFQATT and CDR2 SNEGSKA come from the germline V gene (reference sequence). DNA for the CDR3: TGCAGTGCTAGGGTCGGGACTAGCTCCTACGAGCAGTACTTC. Protein sequence: CSARVGTSSYEQYF.

V and J are TRBV9 and TRBJ2-3; D may be TRBD1 (6 bases). Germline-derived CDR1 and CDR2 are SGDLS and YYNGEE. V was pared by 3 bases and J by 4 bases, with 9 bases between. The CDR3 is made up of 13 amino acids. The CDR3 spells CASSAHRADTQYF. CDR3 bases: TGTGCCAGCAGCGCCCACAGGGCAGATACGCAGTATTTT.

The chain recombines TRBV4-2 with TRBJ2-3; maybe TRBD1 (6 bases). V was shortened by 2 bases and J by 6 bases, with 9 bases between the two germline ends. Germline CDR1 LGHNA, CDR2 YNFKEQ. The CDR3 has 13 residues. CDR3 sequence (DNA): TGTGCCAGCAGCCAACTTAGGGGGGATACGCAGTATTTT. Protein: CASSQLRGDTQYF.

The chain recombines TRBV20-1 with TRBJ2-2; TRBD1 matches at 7 bases. J lost 0 bases, V lost 3 bases, and 4 bases had no gene match. From germline, CDR1 is DFQATT and CDR2 SNEGSKA (reference sequence). The CDR3 runs 15 residues. The CDR3 bases are TGCAGTGCTAGGGACAGGCTTACGAACACCGGGGAGCTGTTTTTT. Translating gives CSARDRLTNTGELFF.

The table lists this clonotype with a few counts. The chain recombines TRBV20-1 with TRBJ2-7; D perhaps matches TRBD2 (5 bases). V gave up 6 bases and J gave up 6 bases, with 21 bases separating them. Germline CDR1 is DFQATT and CDR2 is SNEGSKA (reference sequence). The CDR3 is made up of 14 amino acids. The CDR3 region has the DNA TGCAGTGCGGAGAGGAAACCCGGGATCGCCGAGCAGTACTTC. It yields the protein CSAERKPGIAEQYF.

This chain uses TRBV29-1 with TRBJ1-5; D is possibly TRBD1 (5 bases). The CDR3 is made up of 13 amino acids. Germline CDR1 and CDR2: SQVTM and ANQGSEA. Between the trimmed V and J ends, which lost 3 bases and 7 bases, there was a span of 13 bases. The CDR3 loop reads CSVESRVGQPQHF. The CDR3 DNA reads as TGCAGCGTTGAGTCCAGGGTAGGGCAGCCCCAGCATTTT.

For the CDR3, the DNA is TGTGCCAGCAGCCAAGTAAACGTCCCGTACACCTTC. As protein: CASSQVNVPYTF. The V gene is TRBV3-1, the J gene TRBJ1-2; D is unresolved. There are 12 residues in the CDR3. The V and J ends lost 1 base and 11 bases respectively, with 11 bases between them. CDR1 is LGHDT, CDR2 YNNKEL, per germline (reference sequence).

The chain links TRBV5-4 to TRBJ1-2; D is unresolved. The CDR3 is 18 residues long. CDR1 is SGHNT and CDR2 is YYREEE in the germline V gene (reference sequence). The V and J ends lost 6 bases and 4 bases respectively, with 28 bases between them. The CDR3 sequence: CASTSNTRTLSFGYGYTF. CDR3 nucleotides: TGTGCCAGCACCTCCAACACCCGGACCCTCTCCTTCGGCTATGGCTACACCTTC.

The chain carries TRBV6-5 and TRBJ2-4; D is undetermined. CDR3 length: 15 amino acids. Germline CDR1 MNHEY, CDR2 SVGAGI. The V gene lost 6 bases and the J gene lost 8 bases, with 20 bases spanning the gap. CDR3 bases: TGTGCCAGCAGATCCGCCGGACCCCTAGGAGACATTCAGTACTTC. This gives the protein CASRSAGPLGDIQYF.

This chain joins TRBV4-3 and TRBJ1-3; D might be TRBD1 (6 bases). Germline CDR1 LGHNA, CDR2 YSLEER. The germline V and J ends were trimmed by 2 bases and 4 bases, with 12 bases remaining between them. This CDR3 contains 15 residues. CDR3 region: CASSQIPGAGNTIYF. The DNA for the CDR3 is TGCGCCAGCAGCCAAATCCCGGGGGCGGGAAACACCATATATTTT.

This clonotype was counted a single time. J is TRBJ2-4 and V is TRBV29-1; 9 nucleotides align to TRBD2. J was trimmed by 7 bases and V by 8 bases; bases with no gene match: 6. The CDR3 is 12 residues long. In germline, CDR1 is SQVTM, CDR2 ANQGSEA. The CDR3 loop is CSTQRGENIQYF. The CDR3 DNA follows: TGCAGCACCCAGCGGGGGGAGAACATTCAGTACTTC.

This clonotype was observed a single time. The rearrangement uses TRBV4-3 and TRBJ2-2; a possible D gene is TRBD2 (6 bases). Trimming took off 0 bases at V and 6 bases at J, with 14 bases between the two ends. The CDR3 is 16 residues long. In germline, CDR1 is LGHNA, CDR2 YSLEER. In DNA form, the CDR3 reads TGCGCCAGCAGCCAAGATCCGAGCGGGCGGGCCGGGGAGCTGTTTTTT. This codes for CASSQDPSGRAGELFF.

CDR3 sequence: CSARDANRGPLTGGELFF. DNA of the CDR3: TGCAGTGCTAGAGATGCGAACAGGGGGCCCTTAACGGGCGGGGAGCTGTTTTTT. The chain carries TRBV20-1 and TRBJ2-2, with TRBD1 matching over 9 bases. With V trimmed by 0 bases and J by 7 bases, 15 bases remained unmatched. Germline V lookup: CDR1 DFQATT, CDR2 SNEGSKA (reference sequence). This CDR3 region has 18 residues.

CDR3 nucleotides: TGTGCCAGCCATCTGACAGGGAGGGCCACCGGGGAGCTGTTTTTT. As protein: CASHLTGRATGELFF. The rearrangement links TRBV2 to TRBJ2-2; tentatively, D is TRBD1 or TRBD2 (7 bases each). The length of the CDR3 is 15 residues. Germline loops: CDR1 SNHLY, CDR2 FYNNEI. V was trimmed by 8 bases and J by 4 bases, leaving 17 bases between them. Variable domain in full (rest from reference TRBV2 and TRBJ2-2): EPEVTQTPSHQVTQMGQEVILRCVPISNHLYFYWYRQILGQKVEFLVSFYNNEISEKSEIFDDQFSVERPDGSNFTLKIRSTKLEDSAMYFCASHLTGRATGELFFGEGSRLTVL.

The V and J genes are TRBV5-6 and TRBJ2-7; D call uncertain. Germline V gene sequence: CDR1 SGHDT, CDR2 YYEEEE. This CDR3 has 15 residues. Deletions cut 0 bases from V and 2 bases from J, with 12 bases between. In DNA form, the CDR3 reads TGTGCCAGCAGCTTGGGGCAGGATCCCACCTACGAGCAGTACTTC. Encoded protein: CASSLGQDPTYEQYF.

The chain is built from TRBV5-1 and TRBJ1-2, with D maybe TRBD1 (5 bases). Germline V gene lookup returns CDR1 SGHRS and CDR2 YFSETQ. The V end lost 2 bases, the J end lost 3 bases, and 17 bases lay between the germline ends. The CDR3 contains 16 residues. The CDR3 DNA is TGCGCCAGCAGCTTCGGTCCAGGGAGGAATGACTATGGCTACACCTTC. It is translated as CASSFGPGRNDYGYTF.

In its sample, this clonotype was seen a few times. The V call is TRBV3-1, the J call TRBJ2-5; 10 bases match TRBD2. This CDR3 is 14 amino acids long. J was trimmed by 2 bases and V by 4 bases; bases with no gene match: 1. Germline loops: CDR1 LGHDT, CDR2 YNNKEL (reference sequence). This CDR3 is CASSRAGGQETQYF. CDR3 sequence (DNA): TGTGCCAGCAGCCGAGCGGGAGGGCAAGAGACCCAGTACTTC.

The genes are TRBV7-9 and TRBJ2-2; 8 nucleotides agree with TRBD1. The V gene end was trimmed by 4 bases and the J gene end by 5 bases; junction bases not matched to a gene: 6. The CDR3 has 15 amino acids. Germline CDR1 is SEHNR and CDR2 is FQNEAQ (reference sequence). The CDR3 protein is CASSSPDRATGELFF. In DNA, the CDR3 is TGTGCCAGCAGCTCGCCGGACAGGGCAACCGGGGAGCTGTTTTTT.

This chain connects TRBV12-3 or TRBV12-4 to TRBJ2-5; 10 nucleotides align to TRBD2. After removal of 3 bases from V and 5 bases from J, the junction contained 9 bases not matched to a gene. This CDR3 is built from 16 residues. The CDR3 reads CASSLIAGGLRETQYF. The CDR3, as DNA: TGTGCCAGCAGTTTGATAGCGGGGGGCCTGAGGGAGACCCAGTACTTC.

The CDR3 region has the DNA TGCAGTGCTAGAGACAGGGACAGGGAGCTTTACACCGGGGAGCTGTTTTTT. This codes for CSARDRDRELYTGELFF. V and J are TRBV20-1 and TRBJ2-2; 9 nucleotides match TRBD1. Germline CDR1 and CDR2: DFQATT and SNEGSKA (reference sequence). CDR3 length: 17 residues. Trimming took 0 bases from V and 3 from J; bases not matched to a gene: 8.

This rearrangement joins TRBV6-1 to TRBJ2-1, with 9 bases that match TRBD2. CDR1 MNHNS and CDR2 SASEGT come from the germline V gene. V shed 5 bases, J shed 3 bases, and the junction held 8 bases outside the gene matches. This CDR3 has 16 amino acids. The CDR3 coding sequence is TGTGCCAGCAGTCCGGGACTAGCTGTACTCTACAATGAGCAGTTCTTC. It specifies CASSPGLAVLYNEQFF.

The rearrangement uses TRBV29-1 and TRBJ2-3, with no clear D. Germline V gene lookup returns CDR1 SQVTM and CDR2 ANQGSEA. The CDR3 loop spans 13 amino acids. V gave up 4 bases and J gave up 0 bases, with 8 bases separating them. The CDR3 nucleotides read TGCAGCGTTGCGATCTTAAGCACAGATACGCAGTATTTT. It is translated as CSVAILSTDTQYF.

The chain joins TRBV7-2 to TRBJ2-7; TRBD2 matches at 8 bases. The V segment lost 4 bases and the J segment 2 bases; nucleotides outside the gene matches: 7. Germline V CDR1 and CDR2: SGHTA, FQGNSA. The CDR3 is made up of 15 amino acids. The CDR3 DNA reads TGTGCCAGCAGCTCGTTAGCGGGGCCAACCTACGAGCAGTACTTC. Amino acids: CASSSLAGPTYEQYF.

The chain links TRBV7-9 to TRBJ2-2; the match to TRBD1 covers 12 bases. CDR1 SEHNR and CDR2 FQNEAQ come from the germline V gene (reference sequence). V shed 2 bases, J shed 6 bases, and the junction held 4 bases outside the gene matches. This CDR3 region has 16 residues. CDR3 loop: CASSLHGTGGPGELFF. The CDR3 nucleotides read TGTGCCAGCAGCTTACACGGGACAGGGGGCCCCGGGGAGCTGTTTTTT.

V gene TRBV28 combines with J gene TRBJ2-3, with 10 bases aligning to TRBD2. The CDR3 has 16 amino acids. Germline V gene lookup returns CDR1 MDHEN and CDR2 SYDVKM. J was trimmed by 3 bases and V by 7 bases; bases with no gene match: 10. Written as DNA, the CDR3 is TGTGCCAGCACCGACCCCCGAGCGGGAGGGACAGATACGCAGTATTTT. This translates into CASTDPRAGGTDTQYF.

This clonotype was recorded a few times. The gene calls are TRBV4-3 and TRBJ2-7; TRBD1 matches 9 bases. The V and J ends lost 3 bases and 2 bases, in that order; junction bases with no gene match: 11. Germline-derived CDR1 and CDR2 are LGHNA and YSLEER. The CDR3 has 17 residues. Written as DNA, the CDR3 is TGCGCCAGCAGCCACTACCTTTTGAGACAGGGGGCCTACGAGCAGTACTTC. As protein: CASSHYLLRQGAYEQYF.

The rearrangement uses TRBV6-2 or TRBV6-3 and TRBJ2-2; the D gene could be TRBD1 or TRBD2 (6 bases each). V was trimmed by 5 bases and J by 0 bases, leaving 13 bases between them. Germline V CDR1 and CDR2: MNHEY, SVGEGT. This CDR3 has 16 amino acids. Written as DNA, the CDR3 is TGTGCCAGCAGTCCGTATAGGGGGGCGAACACCGGGGAGCTGTTTTTT. Its translation is CASSPYRGANTGELFF.